This TCR beta chain stems from a study of blood T cell repertoires in COVID-19. Study background: Donors in the United States, Italy and Spain gave samples during acute or convalescent COVID-19.

Original data processing: Amplifying reference gene primers gave estimates of nucleated cell counts. Method: immunoSEQ multiplex PCR; TCRdb's copy keeps in-frame clones and lacks some. V and J calls and clone size come straight from that table; D and trimming were deduced from the DNA. The sample shows 250,000 to 350,000 clones, 70% to 90% of them seen only once. The CDR3 totals 10 residues. Per germline, CDR1 MNHEY and CDR2 SVGAGI. Trimming took off 8 bases at V and 8 bases at J, with 6 bases between the two ends. The specimen sequenced was peripheral blood. The TCR was taken from a woman between 25 and 40 years old who had recovered from COVID-19. The chain recombines TRBV6-5 with TRBJ1-4; a possible D gene is TRBD1 (5 bases). Here the CDR3 DNA reads TGTGCCAGCCGGACAGAAAAACTGTTTTTT. Its protein is CASRTEKLFF.